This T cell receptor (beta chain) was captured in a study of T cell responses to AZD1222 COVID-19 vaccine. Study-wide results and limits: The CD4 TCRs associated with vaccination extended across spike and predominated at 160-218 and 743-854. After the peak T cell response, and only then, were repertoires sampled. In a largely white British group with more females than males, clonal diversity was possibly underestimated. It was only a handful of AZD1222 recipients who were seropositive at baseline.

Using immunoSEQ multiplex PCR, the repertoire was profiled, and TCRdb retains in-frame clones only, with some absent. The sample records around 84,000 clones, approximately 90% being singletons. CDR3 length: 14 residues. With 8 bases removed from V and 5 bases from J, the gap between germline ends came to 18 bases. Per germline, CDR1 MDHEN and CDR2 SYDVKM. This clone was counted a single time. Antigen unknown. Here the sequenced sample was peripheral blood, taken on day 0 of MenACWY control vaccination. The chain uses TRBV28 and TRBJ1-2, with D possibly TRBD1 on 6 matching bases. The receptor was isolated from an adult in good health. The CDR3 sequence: CASHQQGRVYGYTF. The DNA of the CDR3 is TGTGCCAGCCACCAACAGGGACGGGTTTATGGCTACACCTTC.